This T cell receptor beta chain was found in a study of T and B cells in COVID-19 patients. Study context: Peripheral blood came from COVID-19 patients with active infection or after recovery. Most recovered patients had mild to moderate COVID-19 treated as outpatients. Study-level findings and limits: Clonality of TRB repertoires was high in active COVID-19; recovery brought above-healthy diversity and richness.

This CDR3 contains 13 residues. A remark on this clonotype: Antigen unknown. A junction end diverges from the germline sequence, so it may reflect a read error.

Multiplex PCR with BIOMED2 TRB-A/B primer pools amplified TRB rearrangements. TCRdb re-derived calls from the multiplex PCR reads in MiXCR, one entry per CDR3 protein. The data contain tens of thousands of distinct CDR3 sequences, approximately 29% of them singletons. Each TRB amplification used about 250-550 ng of genomic DNA from blood. The chain links TRBV12-3 or TRBV12-4 to TRBJ2-1; TRBD1 agrees at 9 bases. The receptor was isolated from a human donor who had recovered from COVID-19. The sample comprised blood. The DNA of the CDR3 is TGTGCCAGCAGTAGGGGACAGGGAAATGAGCAGTTATTC. Its translation: CASSRGQGNEQLF.